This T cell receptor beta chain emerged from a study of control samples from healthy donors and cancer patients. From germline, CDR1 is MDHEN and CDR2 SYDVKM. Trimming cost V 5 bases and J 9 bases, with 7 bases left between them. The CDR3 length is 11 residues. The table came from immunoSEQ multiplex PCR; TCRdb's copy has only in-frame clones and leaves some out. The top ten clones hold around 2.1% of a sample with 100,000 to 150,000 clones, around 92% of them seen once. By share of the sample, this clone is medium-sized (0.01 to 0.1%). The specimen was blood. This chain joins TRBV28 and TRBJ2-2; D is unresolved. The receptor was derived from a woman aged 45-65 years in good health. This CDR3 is CASSPGWELFF. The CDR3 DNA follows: TGTGCCAGCAGTCCCGGTTGGGAGCTGTTTTTT.